A single sample is the source of the 5 T cell receptor beta chains below, sequenced in a study of blood T cell repertoires in COVID-19 (dated by TCRdb to between 2020 and 2021). Preparation of the library involved the immunoSEQ multiplex PCR assay. In its TCRdb copy, this immuneACCESS table keeps in-frame sequences only and misses some clones. Where compared with another copy, unresolved V genes explain less than half of these, and the others have no known cause. This sample is represented by tens of thousands of clones; around nine tenths of them were singletons. 8.8% of the sample rests with the top ten. The sequenced material came from peripheral blood. Source of these receptors: a human donor with active COVID-19. The donor label of this sample is uncertain.

The V call is TRBV7-8, the J call TRBJ2-5, with D tentatively TRBD2 (6 bases). This CDR3 has 13 residues. The V gene's germline CDR1 is SGHVS and CDR2 FQNEAQ. Trimming removed 7 bases at V and 4 bases at J, with 13 bases between. CDR3 sequence reads: CASTGTPRETQYF. In DNA, the CDR3 is TGTGCCAGCACCGGGACTCCACGAGAGACCCAGTACTTC.

The chain joins TRBV20-1 to TRBJ2-5; TRBD2 agrees at 8 bases. The ends lost 3 bases at V and 1 base at J; junction bases unmatched: 4. The CDR3 runs 14 residues. Germline V gives CDR1 DFQATT, CDR2 SNEGSKA (reference sequence). CDR3 coding DNA: TGCAGTGCTAGTGTAGCGGGGCTCCAAGAGACCCAGTACTTC. It yields the protein CSASVAGLQETQYF.

The V call is TRBV6-2 or TRBV6-3, the J call TRBJ2-7; no reliable D call. Germline CDR1 and CDR2: MNHEY and SVGEGT. V lost 2 bases to trimming and J lost 5 bases, with 13 bases between them. The CDR3 consists of 14 residues. In DNA, the CDR3 is TGTGCCAGCAGTTACACGGGTTTACGAAACGAGCAGTACTTC. Translation gives CASSYTGLRNEQYF.

The rearrangement uses TRBV7-3 and TRBJ2-7; no reliable D call. The CDR3 spans 11 residues. CDR1 is SGHTA, CDR2 FQGTGA, per germline. Trimming removed 4 bases at V and 7 bases at J, with 8 bases between. The CDR3 sequence is CASSSTEEQYF. The CDR3, as DNA: TGTGCCAGCAGCTCAACGGAGGAGCAGTACTTC. Full variable domain (outside the CDR3, taken from reference TRBV7-3 and TRBJ2-7): GAGVSQTPSNKVTEKGKYVELRCDPISGHTALYWYRQSLGQGPEFLIYFQGTGAADDSGLPNDRFFAVRPEGSVSTLKIQRTERGDSAVYLCASSSTEEQYFGPGTRLTVT.

The V and J genes are TRBV6-6 and TRBJ2-1, with TRBD2 identical over 12 bases. This CDR3 is built from 15 residues. V was pared by 5 bases and J by 8 bases, with 7 bases of the junction left unmatched. CDR1 is MNHNY and CDR2 is SVGAGI in the germline V gene (reference sequence). CDR3 in amino acids: CASSPRLAGVDEQFF. As DNA, the CDR3 is TGTGCCAGCAGTCCCAGACTAGCGGGAGTTGATGAGCAGTTCTTC.